This T cell receptor (beta chain) is drawn from a study of T-cell memory formation after mild COVID-19. Whole-study results and caveats: In pre-infection memory, a portion of responding clones appeared, which suggested that cross-reactive memory joined. CD4+ bias marked clones expanding day 15 to 37, unlike balanced contracting clones. Contracting CD4+ clones lay largely in CM and EM, with CD8+ ones residing in EMRA. SARS-CoV-2 specificity of second-wave clones peaking day 37 was unconfirmed.

The CDR3 is made up of 14 amino acids. Germline V gene lookup returns CDR1 KGHSH and CDR2 LQKENI. About this clonotype itself: What it binds is unknown. A much larger clone sits a single nucleotide away, making a read error possible.

From the 5' RACE reads, TCRdb called clonotypes with MiXCR, one entry per CDR3 protein. This table holds 130,000 to 150,000 distinct CDR3 sequences, about 5.5% found once. The source is an adult woman who had mild COVID-19 (a few samples of this study predate the infection). Cell type and time point are not known. J is TRBJ2-5 and V is TRBV18, with TRBD2 matching 7 bases. Sequencing was done on a sample of PBMCs or a T cell subset sorted from them (not recorded which). CDR3 sequence reads: CARSPSAGQETQYF. In DNA, the CDR3 is TGTGCCAGATCACCTTCAGCGGGACAAGAGACCCAGTACTTC.